The 19 T cell receptor beta chains presented below share a single source sample, sequenced in a study of radiotherapy plus CTLA-4 blockade in lung cancer. Libraries were prepared by immunoSEQ multiplex PCR; TCRdb keeps only in-frame clonotypes and omits some of them. The repertoire holds tens of thousands of clones, with 79% as singletons. The source was peripheral blood, collected from a patient treated with radiotherapy plus ipilimumab. The receptors here all came from a human donor with non-small cell lung cancer who had a complete response to radiotherapy plus ipilimumab.

V and J are TRBV19 and TRBJ2-3; D may correspond to TRBD1 or TRBD2 (5 bases each). CDR1 LNHDA and CDR2 SQIVND come from the germline V gene (reference sequence). Trimming removed 1 base at V and 4 bases at J, with 6 bases between. The CDR3 runs 13 residues. This chain's CDR3 is CASSIGGSDTQYF. The CDR3 coding sequence is TGTGCCAGTAGTATAGGGGGGTCAGATACGCAGTATTTT.

This chain links TRBV5-1 with TRBJ1-2; D is possibly TRBD1 (6 bases). Trimming shortened V by 3 bases and J by 3 bases, and 9 bases separated the two germline ends. The CDR3 length is 13 residues. In germline, CDR1 is SGHRS, CDR2 YFSETQ. In DNA, the CDR3 is TGCGCCAGCAGCTCGACAGGTGACTATGGCTACACCTTC. Residues: CASSSTGDYGYTF.

This sequence joins TRBV7-2 and TRBJ1-2; TRBD1 is a possible D gene (6 bases). The CDR3 loop spans 15 amino acids. Germline CDR1 and CDR2: SGHTA and FQGNSA. V was clipped by 5 bases and J by 1 base, with 14 bases between them. The CDR3 DNA reads TGTGCCAGCAGCGGGCCCCCACAGGGTAACTATGGCTACACCTTC. This codes for CASSGPPQGNYGYTF.

The genes are TRBV6-1 and TRBJ2-1, with 9 bases fitting TRBD2. Germline CDR1 reads MNHNS; CDR2 reads SASEGT. V was clipped by 6 bases and J by 7 bases; unmatched bases: 10. The CDR3 sequence is 15 residues long. The CDR3 region is CASSAVAGVGNEQFF. The CDR3 bases are TGTGCCAGCAGCGCGGTAGCGGGAGTCGGTAATGAGCAGTTCTTC.

The chain links TRBV9 to TRBJ1-1; 7 positions match TRBD1. Trimming removed 0 bases from V and 1 base from J; junction bases left unmatched: 3. Germline lookup yields CDR1 SGDLS and CDR2 YYNGEE. The CDR3 consists of 15 residues. The CDR3 loop reads CASSVAGQTNTEAFF. In nucleotides, the CDR3 is TGTGCCAGCAGCGTAGCGGGACAGACGAACACTGAAGCTTTCTTT.

This chain links TRBV6-5 with TRBJ1-5, with D unresolved. This CDR3 region has 13 residues. Germline CDR1 MNHEY, CDR2 SVGAGI. Trimming stripped 4 bases from V and 5 bases from J, with 9 bases between. The CDR3 sequence: CASSWNTYQPQHF. CDR3 sequence (DNA): TGTGCCAGCAGTTGGAACACCTATCAGCCCCAGCATTTT.

The chain employs TRBV6-1 and TRBJ2-5; 9 positions agree with TRBD2. The CDR3 extends over 13 amino acids. Germline V gene data show CDR1 as MNHNS and CDR2 as SASEGT. V trimming: 7 bases; J trimming: 1 base; junction bases outside the gene matches: 1. CDR3 region: CASKTSGQETQYF. The CDR3 bases are TGTGCCAGCAAGACTAGCGGCCAAGAGACCCAGTACTTC.

This chain joins TRBV9 and TRBJ1-3, with a weak D call TRBD1 (5 bases). With 4 bases removed from V and 1 base from J, the gap between germline ends came to 27 bases. In germline, CDR1 is SGDLS, CDR2 YYNGEE. This CDR3 region has 20 residues. The CDR3 loop is CASSPFYRAGVRRSGNTIYF. CDR3 nucleotides: TGTGCCAGCAGCCCCTTCTACCGTGCGGGGGTAAGAAGATCTGGAAACACCATATATTTT.

This clone was observed a single time. This rearrangement joins TRBV2 to TRBJ2-1, with TRBD2 identical over 9 bases. The germline CDR1 and CDR2 sequences are SNHLY and FYNNEI. The V segment lost 3 bases and the J segment 6 bases; nucleotides outside the gene matches: 6. This CDR3 is 15 amino acids long. DNA for the CDR3: TGTGCCAGCAGTGACTGGACTAGCGCCTCCAATGAGCAGTTCTTC. Amino acids: CASSDWTSASNEQFF. Full variable domain (missing parts from reference TRBV2 and TRBJ2-1): EPEVTQTPSHQVTQMGQEVILRCVPISNHLYFYWYRQILGQKVEFLVSFYNNEISEKSEIFDDQFSVERPDGSNFTLKIRSTKLEDSAMYFCASSDWTSASNEQFFGPGTRLTVL.

The V gene is TRBV4-1, the J gene TRBJ1-2, with a possible D match to TRBD1 (5 bases). Trimming pared 0 bases from V and 6 bases from J, leaving 14 bases between. The CDR3 spans 15 residues. The germline gives CDR1 MGHRA, CDR2 YSYEKL. CDR3 coding DNA: TGCGCCAGCAGCCAAGATACCCAGGGTCGTGATGGCTACACCTTC. Residues: CASSQDTQGRDGYTF.

V and J are TRBV18 and TRBJ2-2; 7 nucleotides align to TRBD1. CDR1 KGHSH and CDR2 LQKENI come from the germline V gene. The CDR3 length is 16 residues. Germline trimming cut 4 bases from V and 0 bases from J; bases unmatched to any gene: 5. The CDR3 reads CASSRGTASNTGELFF. The CDR3 nucleotides are TGTGCCAGCTCACGAGGGACAGCTTCGAACACCGGGGAGCTGTTTTTT.

This clone was counted between two and nine times. The rearrangement joins TRBV9 to TRBJ2-3; TRBD1 agrees at 7 bases. Trimming cost V 7 bases and J 0 bases; bases outside gene matches: 5. The CDR3 consists of 14 residues. Germline CDR1 reads SGDLS; CDR2 reads YYNGEE. CDR3 DNA sequence: TGTGCCAGCGCTTGGGACAGTAGCACAGATACGCAGTATTTT. Translation gives CASAWDSSTDTQYF.

The chain carries TRBV20-1 and TRBJ1-2; no definite D call. This CDR3 spans 11 amino acids. The V end lost 5 bases, the J end lost 4 bases, and 8 bases lay between the germline ends. CDR1 DFQATT and CDR2 SNEGSKA come from the germline V gene (reference sequence). The CDR3, as DNA: TGCAGTGCTGGCCCGTTCTATGGCTACACCTTC. Its protein product is CSAGPFYGYTF.

The chain is built from TRBV7-8 and TRBJ2-1; 8 bases fit TRBD2. The germline V gene encodes CDR1 SGHVS and CDR2 FQNEAQ. This CDR3 has 16 amino acids. V lost 4 bases, J lost 9 bases, and 14 bases stayed unmatched. CDR3 sequence (DNA): TGTGCCAGCAGCTCCTCCAGACTAGCGACTCGGGTTGAGCAGTTCTTC. Protein: CASSSSRLATRVEQFF.

The chain has TRBV4-1 and TRBJ1-2, with 7 positions matching TRBD1. Germline V lookup: CDR1 MGHRA, CDR2 YSYEKL. This CDR3 is built from 16 residues. Trimming took 4 bases from V and 3 from J; bases not matched to a gene: 11. The CDR3 loop is CASSREDRVGDYGYTF. Written as DNA, the CDR3 is TGCGCCAGCAGCCGAGAAGACAGGGTAGGGGACTATGGCTACACCTTC.

This clone appeared a few times. V and J are TRBV7-2 and TRBJ2-5, with 7 bases matching TRBD2. Germline lookup yields CDR1 SGHTA and CDR2 FQGNSA. CDR3 length: 17 residues. V lost 7 bases, J lost 5 bases, and 19 bases stayed unmatched. As DNA, the CDR3 is TGTGCCAGCACCCCGGGGAGAGGAGCGGGGATTCCGGAGACCCAGTACTTC. As protein: CASTPGRGAGIPETQYF.

The V gene is TRBV7-2, the J gene TRBJ2-7, with D perhaps TRBD2 (7 bases). V lost 1 base and J 3 bases, leaving 13 bases between the germline ends. Germline CDR1 is SGHTA and CDR2 is FQGNSA. The CDR3 length is 15 residues. CDR3 DNA sequence: TGTGCCAGCAGCTTAGAGGGGGGGCTCTACTACGAGCAGTACTTC. Encoded protein: CASSLEGGLYYEQYF.

This chain links TRBV15 with TRBJ2-1; 11 bases are shared with TRBD2. The CDR3 loop spans 16 amino acids. Germline V lookup: CDR1 LNHNV, CDR2 YYDKDF (reference sequence). Losses at the gene ends were 0 bases for V and 9 bases for J; bases not matched to a gene: 7. CDR3 residues: CATSRDLTSGSVEQFF. DNA for the CDR3: TGTGCCACCAGCAGAGATCTCACTAGCGGGAGCGTTGAGCAGTTCTTC.

This chain links TRBV5-4 with TRBJ2-3; D is unresolved. Between the trimmed V and J ends, which lost 0 bases and 5 bases, there was a span of 4 bases. The length of the CDR3 is 12 residues. CDR1 and CDR2 from the germline V gene are SGHNT and YYREEE (reference sequence). The CDR3 sequence: CASSLDGDTQYF. The CDR3 DNA is TGTGCCAGCAGCTTGGATGGAGATACGCAGTATTTT.